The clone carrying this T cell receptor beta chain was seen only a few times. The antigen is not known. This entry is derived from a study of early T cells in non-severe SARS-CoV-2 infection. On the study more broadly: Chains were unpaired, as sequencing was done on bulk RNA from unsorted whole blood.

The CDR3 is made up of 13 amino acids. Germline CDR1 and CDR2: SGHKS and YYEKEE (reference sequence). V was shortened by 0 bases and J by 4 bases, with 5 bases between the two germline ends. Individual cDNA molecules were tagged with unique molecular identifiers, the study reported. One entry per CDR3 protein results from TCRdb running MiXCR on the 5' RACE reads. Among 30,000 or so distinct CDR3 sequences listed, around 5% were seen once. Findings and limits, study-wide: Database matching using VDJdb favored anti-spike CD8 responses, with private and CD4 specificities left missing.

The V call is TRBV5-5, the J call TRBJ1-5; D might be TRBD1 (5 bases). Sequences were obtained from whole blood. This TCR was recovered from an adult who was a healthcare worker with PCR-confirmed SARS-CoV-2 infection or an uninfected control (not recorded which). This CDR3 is CASSLAGNQPQHF. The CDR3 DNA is TGTGCCAGCAGCTTGGCAGGGAATCAGCCCCAGCATTTT.